The clone carrying this T cell receptor beta chain was seen repeatedly, ten times or more. The antigen is not known. This sample stems from a study of glioma-infiltrating T cells. Findings and limits, study-wide: Very few CDR3 sequences were shared between tissue and blood. Non-neoplastic patients had below-expected tissue-blood divergence, while all gliomas exceeded expectation.

The iRepertoire nested amplicon-rescue multiplex PCR amplified TCR alpha and beta CDR3s from RNA. Input was about 85-450 ng of tissue mRNA or PBMC total RNA. TCRdb called the multiplex PCR reads again in MiXCR, with one record for every CDR3 protein. Of under 200,000 distinct CDR3 sequences detected, over 25% appear once; the ten largest clones hold around 21%. Trimming at V came to 6 bases and at J to 11 bases, leaving 11 bases not matched to a gene. The CDR3 is 12 amino acids. Germline V lookup: CDR1 SQVTM, CDR2 ANQGSEA. Sequencing was carried out using glioma tissue, nonneoplastic brain tissue, or PBMCs (not recorded which). The chain employs TRBV29-1 and TRBJ1-1; 8 bases agree with TRBD1. This receptor was identified in a human donor with low-grade glioma or glioblastoma, undergoing nonglioma brain surgery, or in good health (not recorded which). This CDR3 is CSVQGATPDAFF. Written as DNA, the CDR3 is TGCAGCGTCCAGGGGGCGACTCCGGACGCTTTCTTT.